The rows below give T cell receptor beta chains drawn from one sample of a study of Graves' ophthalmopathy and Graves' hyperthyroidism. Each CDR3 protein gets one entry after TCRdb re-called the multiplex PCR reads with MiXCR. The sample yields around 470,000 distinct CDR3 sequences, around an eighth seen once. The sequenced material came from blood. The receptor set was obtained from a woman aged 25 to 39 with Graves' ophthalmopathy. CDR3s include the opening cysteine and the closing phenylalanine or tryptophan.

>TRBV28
CASRPTPNTEAFF
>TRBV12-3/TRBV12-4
CASRSENGYTF
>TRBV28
CASSWENSNTGELFF
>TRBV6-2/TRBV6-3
CASHPGELNTEAFF
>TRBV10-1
CASSDSGLAYEQYF
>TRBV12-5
CASGPPQGVPQPQHF
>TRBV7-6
CASSLQDLTGELFF
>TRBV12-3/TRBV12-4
CASSLTGGNTIYF
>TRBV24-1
CATSSGTTWGETQYF
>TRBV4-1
CASSPEGREEETQYF
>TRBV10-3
CAISGDGLANYGYTF
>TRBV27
CASSLSGLNTEAFF
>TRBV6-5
CASSRKGFNSPLHF
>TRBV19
CASSTQGNYGYTF
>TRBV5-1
CASSSDTSTYEQYF
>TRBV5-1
CASSFGTGGGIQYF
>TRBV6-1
CASSKTQGVSSGANVLTF
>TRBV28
CASSLSPGTYYGYTF
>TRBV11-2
CASSLDRFREAFF
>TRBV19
CASSIYSGQGRTEAFF
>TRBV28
CASSLGGAGQPQHF
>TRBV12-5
CASGLGGQGNTEAFF
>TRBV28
CASTASGGNQETQYF
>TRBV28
CASSSTDRGHNSPLHF
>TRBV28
CASSTEYEQYF
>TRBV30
CAWRLWTGEAFF
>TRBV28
CASRGSLNDGYTF
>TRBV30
CAHKRRGLKIDGYTF
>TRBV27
CASSPPGIVGTEAFF
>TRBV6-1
CASRSGAAFF
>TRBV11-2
CASSFGSGAAVNYGYTF
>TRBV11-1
CASSKIIRTGRGYTEAFF
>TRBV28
CASSNMVGGGSYSNQPQHF
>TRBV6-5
CASSYSGQGGGTEAFF
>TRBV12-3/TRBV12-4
CASSSYRGQGQPQHF
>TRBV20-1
CSASHPGRETQYF
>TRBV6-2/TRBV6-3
CASTPGGAEGTEAFF
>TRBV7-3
CASSAYMDTEAFF
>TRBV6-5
CASSYYGGNYGYTF
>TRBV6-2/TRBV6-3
CASSYGLAGGLSYEQYF
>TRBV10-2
CASSWSGARNQPQHF
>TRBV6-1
CASSRPGGTEAFF
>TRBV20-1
CSASPGSATEAFF
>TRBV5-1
CASGKADYNSPLHF
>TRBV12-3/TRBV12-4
CASSFRGGGYEQYF
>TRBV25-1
CASTTGTANTEAFF
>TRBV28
CASRPDKGASQPQHF
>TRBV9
CASSVEGMGHGWNTGELFF
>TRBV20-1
CSPTEYEQYF
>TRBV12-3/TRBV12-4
CATSRGLKSYEQYF
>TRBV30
CAWSWNRGAEAFF
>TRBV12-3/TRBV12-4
CASSFSSGKSTDTQYF
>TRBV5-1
CASSLGQGVNSPLHF
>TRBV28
CASSLLGTGPNTEAFF
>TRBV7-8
CASSSLGQLYNSPLHF
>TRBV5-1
CASVRGQGASYEQYF
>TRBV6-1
CASSRPGQSSSYEQYF